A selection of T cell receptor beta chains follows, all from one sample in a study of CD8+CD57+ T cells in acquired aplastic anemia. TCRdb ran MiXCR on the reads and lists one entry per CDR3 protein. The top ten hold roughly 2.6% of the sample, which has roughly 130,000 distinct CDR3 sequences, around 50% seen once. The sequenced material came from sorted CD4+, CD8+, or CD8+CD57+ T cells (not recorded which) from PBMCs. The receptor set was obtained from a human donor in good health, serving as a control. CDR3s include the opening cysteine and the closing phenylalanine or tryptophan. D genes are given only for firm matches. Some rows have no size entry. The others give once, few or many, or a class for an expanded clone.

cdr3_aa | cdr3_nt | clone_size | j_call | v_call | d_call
CSARSGGGRQFF | TGCAGTGCTAGATCGGGAGGGGGCCGGCAGTTCTTC | . | TRBJ2-1 | TRBV20-1 | .
CASSLVKGEAYEQYF | TGTGCCAGCAGCTTAGTGAAAGGTGAGGCCTACGAGCAGTACTTC | . | TRBJ2-7 | TRBV7-9 | .
CSASSDSYTGLVNTGELFF | TGCAGTGCCAGCAGTGACAGTTATACGGGACTTGTGAACACCGGGGAGCTGTTTTTT | . | TRBJ2-2 | TRBV20-1 | .
CASSLSGNQPQHF | TGTGCCAGCAGCTTATCAGGGAATCAGCCCCAGCATTTT | . | TRBJ1-5 | TRBV7-2 | .
CSITSGEQETQYF | TGCAGCATCACTAGCGGGGAACAAGAGACCCAGTACTTC | . | TRBJ2-5 | TRBV20-1 | TRBD2
CASSGRLVGYTF | TGTGCCAGCAGTGGAAGGCTGGTAGGCTACACCTTC | once | TRBJ1-2 | TRBV2 | .
CASSANGGTYNEQFF | TGTGCCAGCAGTGCGAACGGGGGGACCTACAATGAGCAGTTCTTC | . | TRBJ2-1 | TRBV2 | TRBD2
CASSVGGQFYEQYF | TGTGCCAGCAGCGTAGGGGGGCAGTTCTACGAGCAGTACTTC | many | TRBJ2-7 | TRBV9 | .
CASSSEVASGNYEQYF | TGTGCCAGCAGCTCGGAGGTGGCTAGCGGGAACTACGAGCAGTACTTC | . | TRBJ2-7 | TRBV11-1 | TRBD2
CASSLNEGETQYF | TGTGCCAGCAGCTTAAATGAGGGGGAGACCCAGTACTTC | many | TRBJ2-5 | TRBV7-2 | .
CASRSGTGNEKLFF | TGTGCCAGTAGGAGCGGGACAGGGAATGAAAAACTGTTTTTT | many | TRBJ1-4 | TRBV19 | TRBD1
CSVDLEETQYF | TGCAGCGTTGACCTAGAGGAGACCCAGTACTTC | . | TRBJ2-5 | TRBV29-1 | .
CSAKQGNGKLVF | TGCAGCGCCAAACAGGGGAATGGAAAACTGGTTTTT | . | TRBJ1-4 | TRBV29-1 | TRBD1
CSVGGRLNTEAFF | TGCAGCGTTGGGGGCCGATTAAACACTGAAGCTTTCTTT | once | TRBJ1-1 | TRBV29-1 | .
CASSLAGGYDGYTF | TGCGCCAGCAGCTTGGCGGGGGGGTACGATGGCTACACCTTC | many | TRBJ1-2 | TRBV5-1 | .
CASSQDGRLNGYTF | TGCGCCAGCAGCCAAGATGGTCGGCTAAATGGCTACACCTTC | once | TRBJ1-2 | TRBV4-1 | .
CASNPSVGTNTEAFF | TGTGCCAGCAATCCGTCGGTAGGGACGAACACTGAAGCTTTCTTT | few | TRBJ1-1 | TRBV7-6 | .
CASSSNTYGYTF | TGTGCCAGCAGCTCTAATACATATGGCTACACCTTC | many | TRBJ1-2 | TRBV2 | .
CASVGNTEAFF | TGTGCCAGCGTTGGAAACACTGAAGCTTTCTTT | few | TRBJ1-1 | TRBV7-6 | .
CASSDSAGGYTF | TGTGCCAGCAGTGACTCTGCGGGGGGCTACACCTTC | few | TRBJ1-2 | TRBV12-3/TRBV12-4 | .
CASRTPGDSYNEQFF | TGTGCCAGCCGAACTCCGGGTGACTCCTACAATGAGCAGTTCTTC | . | TRBJ2-1 | TRBV18 | .
CATASKSGYNEQFF | TGTGCCACCGCTTCGAAATCCGGATACAATGAGCAGTTCTTC | . | TRBJ2-1 | TRBV15 | .